This TCR beta chain was retrieved from a study of molecular identifiers for immune sequencing clone quantification. Findings and limits, study-wide: Clone sizes could be underestimated for highly expanded clones when identical TCR molecules share a barcode. Clones above 20 RNA copies contained over 97% of effector molecules and under 1% of naive molecules.

For naive CD8 T cells, sorting used the CD8+CD4-CCR7+CD45RA+ phenotype. A remark on this clonotype: Antigen: not known. A read error may be the cause here, since a much bigger clone is one base away. Since the CDR3 does not end with the conserved phenylalanine or tryptophan, this likely comes from a read error.

TCRdb re-analysed the PCR reads in MiXCR, keeping a single row per CDR3 protein. The sample yields 300,000 to 350,000 distinct CDR3 sequences, 20% to 25% seen once. The sample comprised naive CD8+ T cells from blood, with Jurkat cell RNA spiked in. As for subset: FACS-sorted CD8+CD4-CCR7+CD45RA+ naive T cells. This clonotype originated in a human donor in good health. Some libraries in this study had Jurkat cell RNA spiked in.

The CDR3 spells CASSYEGAGETQYL. CDR3 in DNA: TGTGCCAGCAGTTACGAAGGGGCGGGAGAGACCCAGTACCTC. The chain carries TRBV6-6 and TRBJ2-5, with D perhaps matching TRBD1 or TRBD2 (5 bases each). CDR1 and CDR2 (germline): MNHNY, SVGAGI (reference sequence). The CDR3 runs to 14 residues. Trimming shortened V by 2 bases and J by 4 bases, and 11 bases separated the two germline ends.